The entry below describes one TCR beta chain. The target of this receptor is not known. Base qualities are not provided; no much larger clone lies one nucleotide away. Including cysteine and phenylalanine, the CDR3 has 14 amino acids. Only the CDR3 part of the read is kept: 42 bases, read in frame from the first base. V gives up 1 base and J gives up 2 bases, and the segment between their germline ends measures 9 bases. The germline V gene specifies MGHDK as CDR1 and SYGVNS as CDR2. Patient enrollment in ICON started in 2016, and the final patient was enrolled in the second half of 2018. Fresh tumor and matched uninvolved tissue for in-depth immune analyses, including TCR sequencing, were collected from a subcohort of 65 to 80 patients. TCR sequencing was performed on DNA isolated from bulk tissue, without cell sorting. The sample comes from a study of tumor-infiltrating lymphocytes in localized non-small cell lung cancer (dated by TCRdb to 2020 to 2022). In terms of the full investigation: Several histologies were represented in the cohort, which also included both smokers and never-smokers as well as patients whose samples were collected after neoadjuvant chemotherapy. A total of 55 patients were part of the paired comparison of immunoSEQ T-cell fraction between tumor and uninvolved lung. Each patient contributed resected tumor tissue and uninvolved lung tissue from the same patient, described as non-adjacent to the tumor. In total, the ICON cohort consisted of approximately 140 surgical patients with localized non-small cell lung cancer who had their tumors resected. Alongside flow cytometry, multiplex immunofluorescence, RNA-seq, exome sequencing and proteomics, TCR sequencing was applied to the same patients as one of several integrated assays.

TCR sequencing with the immunoSEQ assay provided the T-cell fraction in tumor and uninvolved lung tissue. As for how the authors treated the data: For survival analysis, patients were split into high (upper tertile) and low (lower two tertiles) T-cell fraction groups and compared by log-rank test. A signed-rank test was used to test paired tumor versus uninvolved lung differences in T-cell fraction. Drawn from immuneACCESS, this table holds only the in-frame rearrangements with V and J called that TCRdb kept. Clones are partly lost; checked studies trace under half to an unresolved V gene and leave the rest unexplained. The V and J calls and clone size were taken over from that table, and D and trimming were inferred from the DNA. This sample comprises 13,000 or so clones, more than 70% of them detected only once. Roughly an eighth of the sample lies in the top ten. On the study overall, not on this receptor specifically: TCR-derived T-cell fraction did not differ between the flow cytometry-defined immunotypes IM1 (good prognosis) and IM2 (poor prognosis). Because different assays used different pieces of the same tissue, technical variation could not be distinguished from intratumor heterogeneity. In line with immunofluorescence CD3 counts, TCRbeta sequencing supported higher T cell infiltration in tumors compared with uninvolved lung tissue. Recurrence-free survival showed no association with tumor T-cell fraction measured by TCR sequencing (p = 0.61). Because assay coverage varied across patients depending on available tissue quantity, TCR sequencing was performed for only a subset of the cohort.

The sequence derives from a human donor with non-small cell lung cancer. Here the chain combines TRBV25-1 and TRBJ2-7; no confident D gene assignment can be made. Source material: lung tumor tissue. The nucleotide sequence is TGTGCCAGCAGTGAATGGAATGTTGCCTACGAGCAGTACTTC. Its amino acids are CASSEWNVAYEQYF.